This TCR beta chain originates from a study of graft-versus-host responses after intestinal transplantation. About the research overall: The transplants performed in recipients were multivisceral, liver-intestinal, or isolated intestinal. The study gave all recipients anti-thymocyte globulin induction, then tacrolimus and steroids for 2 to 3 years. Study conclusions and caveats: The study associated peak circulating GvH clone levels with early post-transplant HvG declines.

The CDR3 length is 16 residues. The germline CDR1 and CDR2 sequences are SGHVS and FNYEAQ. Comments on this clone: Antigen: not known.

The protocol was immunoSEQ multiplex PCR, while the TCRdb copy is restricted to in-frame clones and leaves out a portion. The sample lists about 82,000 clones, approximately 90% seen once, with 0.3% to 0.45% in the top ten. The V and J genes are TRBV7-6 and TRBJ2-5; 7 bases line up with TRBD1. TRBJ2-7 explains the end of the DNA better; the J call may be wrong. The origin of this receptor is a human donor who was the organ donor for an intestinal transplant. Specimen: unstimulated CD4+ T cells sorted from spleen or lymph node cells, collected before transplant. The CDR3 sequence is CASSLHPGQSSYEQYF. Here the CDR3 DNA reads TGTGCCAGCAGCTTACACCCGGGACAGAGCTCCTACGAGCAGTACTTC.